The 25 T cell receptor beta chains below come from one sample, sequenced in a study of CD8+CD57+ T cells in acquired aplastic anemia. TCR beta VDJ and CDR3 were profiled, and genomic DNA was the template. One entry per CDR3 protein, called by TCRdb with MiXCR from the reads. Of about 180,000 distinct CDR3 sequences in the sample, about 47% were seen once. Sequencing was performed on sorted CD4+, CD8+, or CD8+CD57+ T cells (not recorded which) from PBMCs. Receptor source: a human donor in good health.

The rearrangement uses TRBV20-1 and TRBJ2-5, with 10 bases that match TRBD2. CDR1 DFQATT and CDR2 SNEGSKA come from the germline V gene (reference sequence). The CDR3 runs 15 residues. J was trimmed by 4 bases and V by 3 bases; bases with no gene match: 8. The CDR3 coding sequence is TGCAGTGCTAGCTCTAGCGGGAGAAGGGGAGAGACCCAGTACTTC. Translation: CSASSSGRRGETQYF.

V gene TRBV19 combines with J gene TRBJ1-1, with 10 nucleotides matching TRBD1. V gave up 4 bases and J gave up 4 bases; unmatched junction bases: 3. The V gene's germline CDR1 is LNHDA and CDR2 SQIVND (reference sequence). The CDR3 sequence is 14 residues long. The CDR3 is CASSTWTGGTEAFF. The DNA of the CDR3 is TGTGCCAGTAGTACGTGGACAGGGGGCACTGAAGCTTTCTTT.

The V gene is TRBV24-1, the J gene TRBJ2-1; D may be TRBD1 (5 bases). Germline CDR1 and CDR2: KGHDR and SFDVKD. CDR3 size: 16 residues. Trimming stripped 7 bases from V and 4 bases from J, with 19 bases between. For the CDR3, the DNA is TGTGCCACCAGCGCAACAAGGGGCAGTTTATACAATGAGCAGTTCTTC. This gives the protein CATSATRGSLYNEQFF.

This clonotype was seen repeatedly, ten times or more. CDR3 sequence: CASSLAGSSYGYTF. For the CDR3, the DNA is TGTGCCAGCAGCTTGGCCGGGTCAAGCTATGGCTACACCTTC. The chain uses TRBV13 and TRBJ1-2; D not resolved. Trimming took off 3 bases at V and 4 bases at J, with 12 bases between the two ends. The V gene's germline CDR1 is PRHDT and CDR2 FYEKMQ (reference sequence). The CDR3 sequence is 14 residues long.

The chain combines TRBV13 with TRBJ2-2; 7 nucleotides align to TRBD1. Germline CDR1 PRHDT, CDR2 FYEKMQ (reference sequence). The CDR3 is 17 residues long. With 3 bases clipped from V and 5 bases from J, the junction kept 12 bases outside the gene matches. Written as DNA, the CDR3 is TGTGCCAGCAGCTTGGCGCCCGGGACAGTTCGGACCGGGGAGCTGTTTTTT. It yields the protein CASSLAPGTVRTGELFF. Using reference TRBV13 and TRBJ2-2 for the parts outside the CDR3, the full variable domain is AAGVIQSPRHLIKEKRETATLKCYPIPRHDTVYWYQQGPGQDPQFLISFYEKMQSDKGSIPDRFSAQQFSDYHSELNMSSLELGDSALYFCASSLAPGTVRTGELFFGEGSRLTVL.

The genes are TRBV29-1 and TRBJ1-2; the D gene is possibly TRBD1 (5 bases). The CDR3 is 13 amino acids. V dropped 6 bases and J dropped 3 bases, with 14 bases sitting between them. Per the germline V gene, CDR1 is SQVTM and CDR2 is ANQGSEA. The CDR3 here is CSVQGGGDYGYTF. Written as DNA, the CDR3 is TGCAGCGTGCAAGGTGGGGGTGACTATGGCTACACCTTC.

This clonotype was recorded once. The chain carries TRBV11-1 and TRBJ2-1; a weak D match, TRBD1 (5 bases). In germline, CDR1 is SGHAT, CDR2 FQDESV (reference sequence). There are 15 residues in the CDR3. Trimming shortened V by 6 bases and J by 5 bases, and 17 bases separated the two germline ends. As DNA, the CDR3 is TGTGCCAGCAGGCCTACTGGCGTACAGGACAATGAGCAGTTCTTC. The encoded protein is CASRPTGVQDNEQFF. Full variable domain (missing parts from reference TRBV11-1 and TRBJ2-1): EAEVAQSPRYKITEKSQAVAFWCDPISGHATLYWYRQILGQGPELLVQFQDESVVDDSQLPKDRFSAERLKGVDSTLKIQPAELGDSAMYLCASRPTGVQDNEQFFGPGTRLTVL.

This clonotype was counted at least ten times. The genes are TRBV15 and TRBJ2-2, with D perhaps TRBD2 (6 bases). This CDR3 contains 17 residues. The ends were cut back, 0 bases at V and 2 bases at J, with 13 bases in the middle. Germline values: CDR1 LNHNV, CDR2 YYDKDF (reference sequence). The CDR3 sequence is CATSRDWGGTNTGELFF. CDR3 nucleotides: TGTGCCACCAGCAGAGATTGGGGCGGGACCAACACCGGGGAGCTGTTTTTT.

This clonotype has ten or more counts. The chain links TRBV20-1 to TRBJ2-7; D is undetermined. The germline V gene encodes CDR1 DFQATT and CDR2 SNEGSKA (reference sequence). The ends were cut back, 6 bases at V and 9 bases at J, with 15 bases in the middle. The CDR3 consists of 11 residues. As DNA, the CDR3 is TGCAGTGCGATCCAATTTGGAAGGCAGTACTTC. Its protein product is CSAIQFGRQYF.

CDR3 DNA sequence: TGCGCCAGCAGTGCACAGGGGGTCGGCTATGGCTACACCTTC. Residues: CASSAQGVGYGYTF. This sequence joins TRBV10-1 and TRBJ1-2; TRBD1 aligns across 8 bases. Trimming cost V 4 bases and J 4 bases; bases outside gene matches: 5. Germline CDR1 reads WNHNN; CDR2 reads SYGVQD (reference sequence). The CDR3 totals 14 residues.

Ten or more counts support this clonotype. The chain links TRBV9 to TRBJ1-1; 7 bases map to TRBD1. The CDR3 runs to 15 residues. Germline lookup yields CDR1 SGDLS and CDR2 YYNGEE. V lost 4 bases, J lost 1 base, and 7 bases stayed unmatched. The CDR3 nucleotides are TGTGCCAGCAGCCATACAGGGGAAGGGAACACTGAAGCTTTCTTT. Its protein product is CASSHTGEGNTEAFF.

The chain has TRBV15 and TRBJ2-1; the match to TRBD2 covers 7 bases. The junction had 4 bases not matched to a gene; V was cut back by 6 bases and J by 2 bases. Germline CDR1 is LNHNV and CDR2 is YYDKDF (reference sequence). The CDR3 contains 14 residues. DNA for the CDR3: TGTGCCACCAGGCCGGGACTAACCTACAATGAGCAGTTCTTC. Translation: CATRPGLTYNEQFF.

This chain joins TRBV24-1 and TRBJ2-3; 7 positions match TRBD2. This CDR3 region has 14 residues. Germline V gives CDR1 KGHDR, CDR2 SFDVKD. The V and J ends lost 2 bases and 3 bases, in that order; junction bases with no gene match: 1. Written as DNA, the CDR3 is TGTGCCACCAGTGATTCTAGCGGTACAGATACGCAGTATTTT. It yields the protein CATSDSSGTDTQYF.

This clonotype has a count of ten or more. The chain joins TRBV2 to TRBJ1-2; D possibly corresponds to TRBD1 (6 bases). Trimming cost V 4 bases and J 7 bases, with 13 bases left between them. The CDR3 spans 13 residues. The V gene's germline CDR1 is SNHLY and CDR2 FYNNEI. The CDR3 region is CASSGRGGFGYTF. The CDR3 DNA follows: TGTGCCAGCAGTGGTAGAGGGGGGTTTGGCTACACCTTC.

This clonotype turned up a few times. The rearrangement joins TRBV28 to TRBJ2-7; D gene ambiguous. Trimming shortened V by 5 bases and J by 0 bases, and 23 bases separated the two germline ends. CDR1 is MDHEN, CDR2 SYDVKM, per germline. The CDR3 is 18 residues long. This CDR3 is CASSPLKSRLRGSYEQYF. The CDR3 DNA reads as TGTGCCAGCAGTCCCCTTAAAAGTAGGCTCAGAGGCTCCTACGAGCAGTACTTC.

Regarding this clonotype: One base away lies a much larger clone, so this may be a sequencing read error. The chain is built from TRBV6-1 and TRBJ1-2, with 12 bases that match TRBD1. The V gene end was trimmed by 6 bases and the J gene end by 4 bases; junction bases not matched to a gene: 3. Germline CDR1 reads MNHNS; CDR2 reads SASEGT. The CDR3 length is 14 residues. The CDR3 DNA follows: TGTGCCAGCAGAGGGGGACAGGGGGCCTATGGCTACACCTTC. Its translation is CASRGGQGAYGYTF.

This clonotype has a count of ten or more. The chain combines TRBV7-3 with TRBJ2-2; D call uncertain. Germline CDR1 SGHTA, CDR2 FQGTGA. The CDR3 extends over 15 amino acids. Trimming removed 1 base from V and 3 bases from J, with 9 bases in between. CDR3 DNA sequence: TGTGCCAGCAGCTTAATGGTCGGCTACACCGGGGAGCTGTTTTTT. Protein product: CASSLMVGYTGELFF.

The J gene is TRBJ1-1, the V gene TRBV20-1; a possible D gene is TRBD1 (6 bases). The germline V gene encodes CDR1 DFQATT and CDR2 SNEGSKA (reference sequence). This CDR3 has 12 amino acids. Trimming shortened V by 3 bases and J by 7 bases, and 12 bases separated the two germline ends. Here the CDR3 reads CSASGQIGEAFF. The CDR3 nucleotides read TGCAGTGCTAGTGGACAGATAGGTGAAGCTTTCTTT.

The chain uses TRBV5-5 and TRBJ2-7; D is undetermined. V lost 3 bases, J lost 6 bases, and 16 bases lay in between. The CDR3 is made up of 14 amino acids. Germline CDR1 reads SGHKS; CDR2 reads YYEKEE (reference sequence). This CDR3 reads CASSSPQRPSEQYF. The CDR3 region has the DNA TGTGCCAGCAGCTCACCGCAGCGCCCCTCCGAGCAGTACTTC.

This chain uses TRBV9 with TRBJ1-2; 7 bases are a match to TRBD1. CDR3 length equals 14 residues. Germline assignment: CDR1 SGDLS and CDR2 YYNGEE. Unmatched junction bases numbered 7, after V lost 4 bases and J lost 4 bases. The CDR3, as DNA: TGTGCCAGCAGCATCTCCCGGGACAGCTATGGCTACACCTTC. Its protein product is CASSISRDSYGYTF. Full variable domain (missing parts from reference TRBV9 and TRBJ1-2): DSGVTQTPKHLITATGQRVTLRCSPRSGDLSVYWYQQSLDQGLQFLIQYYNGEERAKGNILERFSAQQFPDLHSELNLSSLELGDSALYFCASSISRDSYGYTFGSGTRLTVV.

In the case of this clonotype: Germline is not matched at one junction end, which may reflect a read error. J is TRBJ1-1 and V is TRBV7-7; TRBD1 is a possible D gene (6 bases). This CDR3 contains 13 residues. The germline V gene has CDR1 SSHAT and CDR2 FNYEAQ (reference sequence). The CDR3 protein is CASTLRGGTEAFF. The CDR3 DNA sequence: TGTGCTAGCACTCTTAGAGGGGGCACTGAAGCTTTCTTT. Complete variable domain (other parts from reference TRBV7-7 and TRBJ1-1): GAGVSQSPRYKVTKRGQDVTLRCDPISSHATLYWYQQALGQGPEFLTYFNYEAQPDKSGLPSDRFSAERPEGSISTLTIQRTEQRDSAMYRCASTLRGGTEAFFGQGTRLTVV.

The chain's CDR3 is CASSFIGQGRGEAFF. For the CDR3, the DNA is TGTGCCAGCAGCTTCATAGGACAGGGAAGGGGTGAAGCTTTCTTT. The genes are TRBV11-2 and TRBJ1-1; 8 bases fit TRBD1. After removal of 3 bases from V and 7 bases from J, the junction contained 10 bases not matched to a gene. The CDR3 contains 15 residues. The germline gives CDR1 SGHAT, CDR2 FQNNGV.

This rearrangement joins TRBV2 to TRBJ1-5, with 11 bases lining up with TRBD1. The CDR3 length is 14 residues. The germline gives CDR1 SNHLY, CDR2 FYNNEI. The V gene end was trimmed by 4 bases and the J gene end by 11 bases; junction bases not matched to a gene: 7. CDR3 sequence: CASSARTGGEAQHF. CDR3 coding DNA: TGTGCCAGCAGTGCCAGGACAGGGGGCGAAGCCCAGCATTTT.

Of note for this clonotype: A single base separates this from a much larger clone, so it may be a read error. V and J are TRBV20-1 and TRBJ2-1; 14 bases align to TRBD2. Germline CDR1 is DFQATT and CDR2 is SNEGSKA (reference sequence). V shed 6 bases and J 3 bases; nucleotides not matched to a gene: 7. This CDR3 is 16 amino acids long. The CDR3 sequence: CSATGTSGSRYNEQFF. The DNA for the CDR3 is TGCAGTGCCACCGGGACTAGCGGGAGTCGCTACAATGAGCAGTTCTTC.

This clonotype turned up a few times. V and J are TRBV5-1 and TRBJ2-1; D is possibly TRBD2 (5 bases). V was pared by 2 bases and J by 10 bases, with 19 bases between. This CDR3 region has 15 residues. Per the germline V gene, CDR1 is SGHRS and CDR2 is YFSETQ. The CDR3 sequence is CASSLVGSRGEEQFF. For the CDR3, the DNA is TGCGCCAGCAGCTTAGTTGGCTCCCGGGGAGAGGAGCAGTTCTTC.